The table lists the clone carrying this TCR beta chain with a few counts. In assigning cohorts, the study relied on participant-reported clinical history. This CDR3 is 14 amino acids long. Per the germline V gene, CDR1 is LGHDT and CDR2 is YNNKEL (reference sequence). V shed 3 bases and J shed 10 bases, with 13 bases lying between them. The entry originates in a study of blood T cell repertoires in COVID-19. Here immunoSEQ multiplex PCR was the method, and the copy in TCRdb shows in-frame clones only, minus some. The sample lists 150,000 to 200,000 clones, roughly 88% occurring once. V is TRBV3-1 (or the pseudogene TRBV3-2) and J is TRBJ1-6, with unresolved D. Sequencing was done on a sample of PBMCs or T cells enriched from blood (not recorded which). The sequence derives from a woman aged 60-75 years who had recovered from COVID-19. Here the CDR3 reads CASSQAGAVSPLHF. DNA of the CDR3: TGTGCCAGCAGCCAGGCAGGAGCGGTGTCACCCCTCCACTTT.